One and the same sample provided the 18 T cell receptor beta chains below, sequenced in a study of cytomegalovirus exposure and HLA in healthy donors. The PCR ran on 60 Vbeta and 13 Jbeta primers. The assay was immunoSEQ multiplex PCR, and TCRdb's table has in-frame clones only and misses some. The sample lists around 130,000 clones, around 75% seen once, with about 2.8% in the top ten. The sequenced material came from PBMCs. These receptors all come from a woman aged 40 to 50 in good health and CMV-seropositive.

The chain combines TRBV6-6 with TRBJ2-5; a weak D match, TRBD2 (5 bases). Trimming shortened V by 4 bases and J by 2 bases, and 14 bases separated the two germline ends. This CDR3 contains 15 residues. CDR1 is MNHNY, CDR2 SVGAGI, per germline (reference sequence). The CDR3 loop is CASSFTSGPQETQYF. The CDR3 nucleotides read TGTGCCAGCAGTTTCACGAGCGGCCCACAAGAGACCCAGTACTTC.

The chain couples TRBV6-6 to TRBJ2-5; D may be TRBD2 (5 bases). V shed 5 bases and J shed 9 bases, with 13 bases lying between them. The germline CDR1 and CDR2 sequences are MNHNY and SVGAGI (reference sequence). This CDR3 region has 12 residues. Here the CDR3 DNA reads TGTGCCAGCAGTCCTCTCACCGGGGCCCAGTACTTC. Amino acids: CASSPLTGAQYF.

The CDR3 DNA reads TGTGCCAGCAGCTTGGAGACGGAGGCAGAGCTCCCCGCCTATGGCTACACCTTC. It yields the protein CASSLETEAELPAYGYTF. V usage is TRBV5-6 and J usage is TRBJ1-2; D gene uncertain. This CDR3 comprises 18 residues. Germline loops: CDR1 SGHDT, CDR2 YYEEEE. Trimming took off 0 bases at V and 4 bases at J, with 22 bases between the two ends.

CDR3 DNA sequence: TGTGCCAGCATCCCGGGACAGCCGAACACTGAAGCTTTCTTT. Translating it yields CASIPGQPNTEAFF. V is TRBV6-5 and J is TRBJ1-1, with 7 bases identical to TRBD1. The CDR3 length is 14 residues. V was clipped by 7 bases and J by 1 base; unmatched bases: 6. Germline V gene sequence: CDR1 MNHEY, CDR2 SVGAGI.

The chain combines TRBV19 with TRBJ2-7; no firm D call. V shed 5 bases and J shed 2 bases, with 7 bases lying between them. This CDR3 has 12 amino acids. Germline CDR1 LNHDA, CDR2 SQIVND (reference sequence). Here the CDR3 reads CASSGNTYEQYF. The CDR3 DNA follows: TGTGCCAGTAGTGGTAACACCTACGAGCAGTACTTC.

This clone has a single count. V gene TRBV5-1 combines with J gene TRBJ2-3; 11 bases match TRBD1. Germline V gene lookup returns CDR1 SGHRS and CDR2 YFSETQ. The CDR3 spans 16 residues. With V trimmed by 4 bases and J by 4 bases, 8 bases remained unmatched. The CDR3: CASSRGQGGLADTQYF. In DNA form, the CDR3 reads TGCGCCAGCAGCCGGGGACAGGGGGGCCTTGCAGATACGCAGTATTTT.

This clone appeared a few times. The chain is built from TRBV10-3 and TRBJ1-6; the match to TRBD1 covers 8 bases. The J segment lost 0 bases and the V segment lost 6 bases, leaving 4 bases of the junction unmatched. This CDR3 spans 16 amino acids. Per the germline V gene, CDR1 is ENHRY and CDR2 is SYGVKD. Here the CDR3 reads CAIRRTGSSYNSPLHF. CDR3 in DNA: TGTGCCATCAGACGGACAGGGAGCTCCTATAATTCACCCCTCCACTTT.

This clone was seen more than once but under ten times. The chain has TRBV6-6 and TRBJ1-2; no clear D. This CDR3 has 15 residues. V was clipped by 0 bases and J by 5 bases, with 13 bases between them. Germline CDR1 and CDR2: MNHNY and SVGAGI (reference sequence). The CDR3 DNA reads as TGTGCCAGCAGTTACTCGAAAGGAGAGGGTTATGGCTACACCTTC. Translated, it gives CASSYSKGEGYGYTF.

This clone was recorded only once. The genes are TRBV6-5 and TRBJ2-1; 7 bases align to TRBD1. Looked up from germline, CDR1 is MNHEY and CDR2 is SVGAGI. CDR3 length: 16 amino acids. The junction had 7 bases not matched to a gene; V was cut back by 0 bases and J by 5 bases. The CDR3 region has the DNA TGTGCCAGCAGTTACTCGAAAGGGGGCCTCCACAATGAGCAGTTCTTC. It encodes CASSYSKGGLHNEQFF.

V and J are TRBV14 and TRBJ2-1; TRBD2 matches at 15 bases. The CDR3 length is 19 residues. V was clipped by 2 bases and J by 2 bases; unmatched bases: 7. Germline V gene sequence: CDR1 SGHDN, CDR2 FVKESK. This chain's CDR3 is CASSQTSGLAGGPYNEQFF. As DNA, the CDR3 is TGTGCCAGCAGCCAAACTTCGGGACTAGCGGGAGGCCCCTACAATGAGCAGTTCTTC.

The chain recombines TRBV28 with TRBJ1-5, with D tentatively TRBD1 (6 bases). The CDR3 has 17 amino acids. V was clipped by 3 bases and J by 5 bases, with 20 bases between them. Germline V gene data show CDR1 as MDHEN and CDR2 as SYDVKM. For the CDR3, the DNA is TGTGCCAGCAGTTTTGGCGACGATACAGGGAGGGATCAGCCCCAGCATTTT. It translates to CASSFGDDTGRDQPQHF.

The genes are TRBV19 and TRBJ2-1; D gene uncertain. CDR1 is LNHDA and CDR2 is SQIVND in the germline V gene (reference sequence). CDR3 size: 12 residues. The V end was cut by 3 bases, the J end by 5 bases, with 5 bases between. CDR3 sequence: CASSMLNNEQFF. CDR3 DNA: TGTGCCAGTAGTATGTTAAACAATGAGCAGTTCTTC.

This clone occurred a few times. This chain connects TRBV7-2 to TRBJ2-7; TRBD2 matches at 11 bases. The CDR3 is made up of 16 amino acids. Trimming at V came to 1 base and at J to 2 bases, leaving 4 bases not matched to a gene. The germline gives CDR1 SGHTA, CDR2 FQGNSA. This CDR3 reads CASSLEGTSGPYEQYF. In DNA, the CDR3 is TGTGCCAGCAGCTTAGAAGGGACTAGCGGTCCCTACGAGCAGTACTTC.

This clone was detected only a few times. The chain joins TRBV21-1 to TRBJ1-5; TRBD1 reflects the table's D call only, with no check against the DNA. TRBV21-1 is labeled a pseudogene. CDR3 size: 15 residues. The CDR3 DNA is TGTGCCAGCACCCAACAGGGGGGTAGCAATCAGCCCCAGCATTTT. Protein product: CASTQQGGSNQPQHF.

J is TRBJ2-7 and V is TRBV11-3; 9 positions agree with TRBD1. This CDR3 is built from 14 residues. V shed 4 bases and J 6 bases; nucleotides not matched to a gene: 7. Germline assignment: CDR1 SGHNT and CDR2 YENEEA. CDR3 sequence: CASSSRQGDGEQYF. Written as DNA, the CDR3 is TGTGCCAGCAGCTCGCGACAGGGGGACGGCGAGCAGTACTTC.

V usage is TRBV6-4 and J usage is TRBJ2-2, with TRBD2 identical over 13 bases. Germline lookup yields CDR1 MRHNA and CDR2 SNTAGT. The CDR3 length is 17 residues. Trimming took 0 bases from V and 3 from J; bases not matched to a gene: 1. This CDR3 is CASSDSGLAGDTGELFF. CDR3 nucleotides: TGTGCCAGCAGTGACTCAGGACTAGCGGGGGACACCGGGGAGCTGTTTTTT.

The CDR3 DNA sequence: TGTGCCAGCAGGATACGGGGGACAGGGGGCTACGAGCAGTACTTC. This translates into CASRIRGTGGYEQYF. The chain carries TRBV11-2 and TRBJ2-7, with TRBD1 matching 11 bases. CDR1 is SGHAT, CDR2 FQNNGV, per germline. Germline trimming cut 6 bases from V and 3 bases from J; bases unmatched to any gene: 7. The CDR3 loop spans 15 amino acids.

The chain joins TRBV28 to TRBJ1-4, with D possibly being TRBD1 (6 bases). V lost 4 bases, J lost 8 bases, and 17 bases lay in between. The CDR3 spans 15 residues. Germline V CDR1 and CDR2: MDHEN, SYDVKM. CDR3 residues: CASSYAPGGHEKLFF. The DNA for the CDR3 is TGTGCCAGCAGTTACGCCCCGGGGGGGCACGAAAAACTGTTTTTT.